The T cell receptor (beta chain) described here comes from a study of blood T cell repertoires in COVID-19 (dated by TCRdb to about 2020). Concerning the study at large: The collaborator samples originated in the United States, Italy and Spain and spanned the acute and convalescent phases of COVID-19. The prospective study material was composed of cDNA or gDNA derived from T cells, B-cell-depleted T cells, or PBMCs. The dataset comprised deeply sampled blood TCRbeta repertoires from subjects exposed to, actively infected with, or recovered from COVID-19. The repertoires were released in a freely available public database meant as a resource for research on the immune response to SARS-CoV-2. Samples were obtained from the ongoing ImmuneRACE study (first 160 participants) and from 1,254 subjects provided by 6 global collaborators. A de-identified subject ID, COVID-19 status, age in years and sex were almost always included in the sample metadata. HLA class I and class II types, where available, came from metadata supplied by the sample provider rather than from assay-based typing.

TCRbeta CDR3 regions were amplified from genomic DNA using the immunoSEQ Assay, a bias-controlled multiplex PCR. The original pipeline was this. The number of nucleated cells in each sample was estimated by amplification of reference gene primers within the assay. Sequence reads were collapsed and filtered to measure the absolute abundance of every unique TCRbeta CDR3 rearrangement. Productive Simpson clonality was computed per sample as the square root of Simpson's diversity index over productive rearrangements. In its TCRdb copy, this immuneACCESS table keeps in-frame sequences only and misses some clones. Where compared with another copy, unresolved V genes explain less than half of these, and the others have no known cause. D and trimming come from the DNA, and the V and J calls and clone size come from that table. The sample data list over 150,000 clones, and more than 70% of these were observed just once. Under 12% of the sample belongs to the ten largest clones.

V gives up 8 bases and J gives up 2 bases, and the segment between their germline ends measures 10 bases. The CDR3 sequence holds 13 residues, the cysteine and phenylalanine included. CDR3 DNA is the only sequence kept; it has 39 bases, read in frame from the first base. In the germline V gene, CDR1 corresponds to SNHLY and CDR2 to FYNNEI. Each collaborating institution followed its own protocols to collect whole blood in K2EDTA tubes. For TCRbeta analysis, collaborators shipped samples in one of three forms: frozen whole blood, isolated PBMCs, or DNA extracted from either of those sample types. Note on this clone: This clone's antigen is unknown. Per-nucleotide qualities are absent, and no much larger clonotype sits a single base away. This specimen includes other DNA sequences encoding the same CDR3.

What the work shows at the level of the full study, not this receptor alone: The quantity of clinical and demographic metadata differed by source and by participant and was supplied without curation.

What was sequenced was peripheral blood. The receptor chain draws on TRBV2 and TRBJ1-5; 5 matching bases give a weak D call of TRBD1. The source of this sequence is a woman older than 75 with active or convalescent COVID-19. The CDR3 corresponds to CASRVGGNQPQHF. The DNA sequence follows: TGTGCCAGCCGCGTAGGGGGCAATCAGCCCCAGCATTTT.